This T cell receptor beta chain appears in the sequencing data of a study of PD-1 blockade in classical Hodgkin lymphoma. Following autologous stem cell transplantation, relapse occurred in every patient, and exposure to brentuximab vedotin varied. Germline CDR1 is SGHAT and CDR2 is FQDESV (reference sequence). Trimming took off 1 base at V and 6 bases at J, with 4 bases between the two ends. CDR3 length: 11 residues. The repertoire was sequenced with immunoSEQ multiplex PCR; TCRdb's copy has only in-frame clones and lacks some. Among 10,000 to 15,000 clones listed, 75% to 95% were seen once. Here the sequenced sample was peripheral blood mononuclear cells (PBMCs), taken at baseline. The source of this sequence is a human donor with classical Hodgkin lymphoma. This rearrangement joins TRBV11-1 to TRBJ2-7; D remains unclear. DNA of the CDR3: TGTGCCAGCAGCTTAGGGACCGAGCAGTACTTC. Residues: CASSLGTEQYF.